The 15 T cell receptor beta chains presented below share a single source sample, sequenced in a study of beta chain features in type 1 diabetes. Study observations and caveats: For Type 1 diabetes patients, all four CD4+ subsets carried TCRB CDR3s that were moderately but significantly shorter.

Of the isolated RNA, all was reverse transcribed, and so the sequenced material was expressed TCRB transcripts. Using immunoSEQ multiplex PCR, the repertoire was profiled, and TCRdb retains in-frame clones only, with some absent. In the table there are about 48,000 clones, roughly 39% of which are singletons. No antigen is known for these receptors. The source material was Tregs from blood. The receptors derive from a young man with type 1 diabetes.

The chain joins TRBV7-9 to TRBJ2-5; 10 nucleotides agree with TRBD1. The J call may be incorrect, as the DNA end agrees better with TRBJ2-7. Germline lookup yields CDR1 SEHNR and CDR2 FQNEAQ (reference sequence). The CDR3 length is 15 residues. CDR3 sequence: CASSLVGTGVYEQYF. CDR3 DNA sequence: TGTGCCAGCAGCTTAGTCGGGACAGGGGTCTACGAGCAGTACTTC.

This clone was recorded a few times. CDR3 in DNA: TGTGCCTGGAGTTCATATCAGGGGAGAGGCTACGAGCAGTACTTC. It encodes CAWSSYQGRGYEQYF. The chain combines TRBV30 with TRBJ2-7; a possible D gene is TRBD1 (6 bases). The CDR3 runs to 15 residues. V was trimmed by 2 bases and J by 3 bases, leaving 17 bases between them. Germline values: CDR1 GTSNPN, CDR2 SVGIG (reference sequence).

This rearrangement joins TRBV28 to TRBJ2-4; TRBD1 agrees at 10 bases. Germline-derived CDR1 and CDR2 are MDHEN and SYDVKM. V lost 3 bases to trimming and J lost 9 bases; unmatched junction nucleotides: 8. The CDR3 has 15 amino acids. CDR3 DNA sequence: TGTGCCAGCAGTTTTTGGACAGGGGGTCGGAGCATTCAGTACTTC. This codes for CASSFWTGGRSIQYF. Looking up the rest from reference TRBV28 and TRBJ2-4 gives the full variable domain: DVKVTQSSRYLVKRTGEKVFLECVQDMDHENMFWYRQDPGLGLRLIYFSYDVKMKEKGDIPEGYSVSREKKERFSLILESASTNQTSMYLCASSFWTGGRSIQYFGAGTRLSVL.

This chain uses TRBV10-3 with TRBJ1-2; D is unresolved. Trimming removed 10 bases from V and 0 bases from J, with 15 bases in between. CDR3 length: 14 residues. Germline V CDR1 and CDR2: ENHRY, SYGVKD. CDR3 residues: CATRNREANYGYTF. In DNA, the CDR3 is TGTGCCACCCGAAACAGAGAAGCTAACTATGGCTACACCTTC.

The chain employs TRBV29-1 and TRBJ2-5, with D hard to call. The CDR3 extends over 14 amino acids. Trimming took 0 bases from V and 0 from J, leaving 8 bases between them. Per the germline V gene, CDR1 is SQVTM and CDR2 is ANQGSEA. CDR3 sequence reads: CSVEDGFHQETQYF. The CDR3 DNA follows: TGCAGCGTTGAAGACGGGTTTCACCAAGAGACCCAGTACTTC. Full variable domain (remainder filled in from reference TRBV29-1 and TRBJ2-5): SAVISQKPSRDICQRGTSLTIQCQVDSQVTMMFWYRQQPGQSLTLIATANQGSEATYESGFVIDKFPISRPNLTFSTLTVSNMSPEDSSIYLCSVEDGFHQETQYFGPGTRLLVL.

This chain joins TRBV2 and TRBJ1-5, with unresolved D. This CDR3 comprises 14 residues. Trimming removed 2 bases at V and 6 bases at J, with 11 bases between. The germline CDR1 and CDR2 sequences are SNHLY and FYNNEI. Written as DNA, the CDR3 is TGTGCCAGCAGTGAAACGAGGGAGGGTCAGCCCCAGCATTTT. Translation: CASSETREGQPQHF.

V gene TRBV2 combines with J gene TRBJ1-2; 7 positions agree with TRBD1. In germline, CDR1 is SNHLY, CDR2 FYNNEI. The CDR3 is 14 residues long. V lost 0 bases to trimming and J lost 4 bases; unmatched junction nucleotides: 2. The CDR3 sequence is CASSEAGGVYGYTF. CDR3 DNA: TGTGCCAGCAGTGAAGCAGGGGGCGTCTATGGCTACACCTTC.

J is TRBJ2-1 and V is TRBV28; D is possibly TRBD1 (6 bases). Germline values: CDR1 MDHEN, CDR2 SYDVKM. There are 14 residues in the CDR3. V lost 3 bases and J 3 bases, leaving 9 bases between the germline ends. The CDR3 is CASSLATGYNEQFF. As DNA, the CDR3 is TGTGCCAGCAGTTTGGCGACAGGCTACAATGAGCAGTTCTTC.

This clone was counted once. This chain connects TRBV6-1 to TRBJ2-2; possibly TRBD1 for D (6 bases). Trimming removed 5 bases from V and 5 bases from J, with 9 bases in between. The CDR3 extends over 13 amino acids. Germline assignment: CDR1 MNHNS and CDR2 SASEGT. CDR3 residues: CASSIQGTGELFF. In DNA, the CDR3 is TGTGCCAGCAGTATACAGGGAACCGGGGAGCTGTTTTTT.

The genes are TRBV7-2 and TRBJ2-1, with 7 bases lining up with TRBD2. The germline CDR1 and CDR2 sequences are SGHTA and FQGNSA. The ends lost 3 bases at V and 2 bases at J; junction bases unmatched: 4. This CDR3 has 15 amino acids. CDR3 nucleotides: TGTGCCAGCAGCTTGTCGCTAGCGGCCTACAATGAGCAGTTCTTC. The encoded protein is CASSLSLAAYNEQFF. The variable domain in full, with the rest retrieved from reference TRBV7-2 and TRBJ2-1, is GAGVSQSPSNKVTEKGKDVELRCDPISGHTALYWYRQSLGQGLEFLIYFQGNSAPDKSGLPSDRFSAERTGGSVSTLTIQRTQQEDSAVYLCASSLSLAAYNEQFFGPGTRLTVL.

This clone has just a few counts. The chain recombines TRBV28 with TRBJ2-5, with D uncertain. Germline V gives CDR1 MDHEN, CDR2 SYDVKM. Trimming removed 4 bases at V and 1 base at J, with 7 bases between. The CDR3 loop spans 13 amino acids. The CDR3 nucleotides are TGTGCCAGCAGTTCAAGTAGCCAAGAGACCCAGTACTTC. Protein: CASSSSSQETQYF.

The rearrangement links TRBV7-2 to TRBJ2-7; 9 nucleotides align to TRBD1. The V and J ends lost 4 bases and 6 bases, in that order; junction bases with no gene match: 7. Germline V gene data show CDR1 as SGHTA and CDR2 as FQGNSA. The CDR3 totals 14 residues. DNA of the CDR3: TGTGCCAGCAGCTCCGGGACAGGGATATCCGAGCAGTACTTC. It codes for CASSSGTGISEQYF.

The chain is built from TRBV5-1 and TRBJ2-1; 10 nucleotides agree with TRBD2. The V segment lost 5 bases and the J segment 2 bases; nucleotides outside the gene matches: 7. The CDR3 has 16 amino acids. Per germline, CDR1 SGHRS and CDR2 YFSETQ. The CDR3 DNA is TGCGCCAGCAGGCCTAGCGGGAGTGTGGCCTACAATGAGCAGTTCTTC. Its protein is CASRPSGSVAYNEQFF.

The chain is built from TRBV7-2 and TRBJ2-1; the match to TRBD2 covers 10 bases. The J segment lost 4 bases and the V segment lost 4 bases, leaving 4 bases of the junction unmatched. The germline V gene has CDR1 SGHTA and CDR2 FQGNSA. The CDR3 spans 15 residues. CDR3 coding DNA: TGTGCCAGCAGCTCCGGGACTAGCGCGTACAATGAGCAGTTCTTC. Translated: CASSSGTSAYNEQFF.

Comment on this clone: Sequence at one end of the junction differs from germline and may be a read error. V and J are TRBV2 and TRBJ2-7; 11 nucleotides line up with TRBD1. Germline V gene lookup returns CDR1 SNHLY and CDR2 FYNNEI. There are 12 residues in the CDR3. The CDR3 DNA is TGTGCCAGCAGTGAAGCGCTGGGACAGGGGGACTTC. It yields the protein CASSEALGQGDF.